This note documents a single TCR beta chain sequence. The table came from immunoSEQ multiplex PCR; TCRdb's copy has only in-frame clones and leaves some out. The table includes about 77,000 clones, 89% detected once. This entry comes from a study of T cell changes during pregnancy in multiple sclerosis. The receptor was isolated from a female donor with multiple sclerosis, enrolled in a pregnancy study. The source was peripheral blood, collected before pregnancy.

CDR3 residues: CASSPQQGPPIESEQFF. CDR3 coding DNA: TGTGCCAGCTCACCGCAACAGGGGCCGCCTATTGAATCGGAGCAGTTCTTC. The J gene is TRBJ2-1, the V gene TRBV18; 7 bases are a match to TRBD1. The CDR3 contains 17 residues. V shed 3 bases, J shed 10 bases, and the junction held 18 bases outside the gene matches. Germline CDR1 and CDR2: KGHSH and LQKENI.